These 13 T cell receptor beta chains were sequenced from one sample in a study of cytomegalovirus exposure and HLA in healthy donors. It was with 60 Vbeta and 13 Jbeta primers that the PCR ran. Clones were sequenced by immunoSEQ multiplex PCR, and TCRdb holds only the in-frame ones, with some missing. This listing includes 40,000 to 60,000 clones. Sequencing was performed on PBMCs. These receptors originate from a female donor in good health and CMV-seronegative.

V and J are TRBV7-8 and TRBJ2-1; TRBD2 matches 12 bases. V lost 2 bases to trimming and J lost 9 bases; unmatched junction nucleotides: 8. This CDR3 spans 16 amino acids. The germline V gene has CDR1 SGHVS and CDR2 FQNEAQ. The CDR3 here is CASSLLGTSGSSEQFF. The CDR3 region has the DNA TGTGCCAGCAGCTTATTGGGGACTAGCGGGTCGAGTGAGCAGTTCTTC.

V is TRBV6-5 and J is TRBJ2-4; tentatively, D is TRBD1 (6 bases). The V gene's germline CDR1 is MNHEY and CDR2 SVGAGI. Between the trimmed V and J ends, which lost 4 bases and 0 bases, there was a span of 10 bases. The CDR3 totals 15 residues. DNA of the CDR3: TGTGCCAGCAGTTCCGGGACACCAGCCAAAAACATTCAGTACTTC. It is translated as CASSSGTPAKNIQYF.

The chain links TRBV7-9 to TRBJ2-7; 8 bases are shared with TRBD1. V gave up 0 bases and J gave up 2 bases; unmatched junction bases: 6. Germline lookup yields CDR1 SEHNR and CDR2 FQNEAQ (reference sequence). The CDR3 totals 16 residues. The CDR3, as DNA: TGTGCCAGCAGCTTAGCTCTTGGACAGGGACCCTACGAGCAGTACTTC. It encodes CASSLALGQGPYEQYF.

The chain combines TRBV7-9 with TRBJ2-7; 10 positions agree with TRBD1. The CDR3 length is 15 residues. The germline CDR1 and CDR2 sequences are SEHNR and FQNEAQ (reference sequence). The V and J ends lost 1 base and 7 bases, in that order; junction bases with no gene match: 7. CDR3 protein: CASSLGTGGLREQYF. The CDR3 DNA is TGTGCCAGCAGCTTAGGGACAGGGGGTCTGCGGGAGCAGTACTTC.

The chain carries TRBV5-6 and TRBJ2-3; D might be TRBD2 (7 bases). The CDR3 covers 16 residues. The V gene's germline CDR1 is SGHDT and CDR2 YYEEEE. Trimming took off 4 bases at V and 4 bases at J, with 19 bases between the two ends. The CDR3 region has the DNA TGTGCCAGCAGCCTTGACTACCCGGGGGGCCCAGATACGCAGTATTTT. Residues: CASSLDYPGGPDTQYF.

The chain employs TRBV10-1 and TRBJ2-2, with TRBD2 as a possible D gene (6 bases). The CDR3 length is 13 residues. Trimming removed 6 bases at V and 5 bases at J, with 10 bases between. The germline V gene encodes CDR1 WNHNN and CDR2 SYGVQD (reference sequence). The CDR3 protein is CASSRRVTGELFF. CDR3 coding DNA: TGCGCCAGCAGCCGGAGGGTTACCGGGGAGCTGTTTTTT.

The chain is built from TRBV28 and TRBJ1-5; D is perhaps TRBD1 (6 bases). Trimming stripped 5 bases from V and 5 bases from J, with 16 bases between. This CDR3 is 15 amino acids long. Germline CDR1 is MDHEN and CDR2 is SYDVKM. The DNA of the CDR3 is TGTGCCAGCAGTCCGCATCAGGGGTTGCATCAGCCCCAGCATTTT. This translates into CASSPHQGLHQPQHF.

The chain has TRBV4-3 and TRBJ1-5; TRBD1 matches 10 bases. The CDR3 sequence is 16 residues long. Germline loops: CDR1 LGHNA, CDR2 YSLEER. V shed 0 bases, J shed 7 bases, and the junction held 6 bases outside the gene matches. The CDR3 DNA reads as TGCGCCAGCAGCCAAGACGAGACAGGGGGCGGGCAGCCCCAGCATTTT. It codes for CASSQDETGGGQPQHF.

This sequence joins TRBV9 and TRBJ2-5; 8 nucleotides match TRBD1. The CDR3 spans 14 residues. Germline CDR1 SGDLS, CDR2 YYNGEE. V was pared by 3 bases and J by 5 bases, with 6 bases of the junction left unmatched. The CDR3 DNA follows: TGTGCCAGCAGCGGGACAGGGAGACACGAGACCCAGTACTTC. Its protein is CASSGTGRHETQYF.

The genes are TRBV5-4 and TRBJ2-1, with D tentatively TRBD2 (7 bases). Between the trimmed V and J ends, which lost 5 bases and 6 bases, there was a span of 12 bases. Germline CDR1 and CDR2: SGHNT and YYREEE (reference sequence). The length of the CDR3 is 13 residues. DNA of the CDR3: TGTGCCAGCAGAGGGGGGGCGGCCAATGAGCAGTTCTTC. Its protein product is CASRGGAANEQFF.

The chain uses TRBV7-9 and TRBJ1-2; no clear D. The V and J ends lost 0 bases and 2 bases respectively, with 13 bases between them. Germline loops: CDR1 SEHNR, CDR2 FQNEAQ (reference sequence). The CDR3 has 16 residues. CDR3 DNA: TGTGCCAGCAGCTTAGCGCCGTCACCTAGAAACTATGGCTACACCTTC. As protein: CASSLAPSPRNYGYTF.

DNA of the CDR3: TGTGCCAGCAGCGCGGAGGACTCTAGCGGGGGGATTTCCTACAATGAGCAGTTCTTC. This gives the protein CASSAEDSSGGISYNEQFF. The chain combines TRBV9 with TRBJ2-1; 11 nucleotides agree with TRBD2. The trim removed 3 bases at V and 1 base at J, leaving 12 bases unmatched. Germline-derived CDR1 and CDR2 are SGDLS and YYNGEE. This CDR3 region has 19 residues.

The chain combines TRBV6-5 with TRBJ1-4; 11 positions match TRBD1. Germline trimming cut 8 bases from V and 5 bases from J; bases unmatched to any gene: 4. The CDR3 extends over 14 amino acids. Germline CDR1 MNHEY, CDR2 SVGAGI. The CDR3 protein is CASGDRGGNEKLFF. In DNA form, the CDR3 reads TGTGCCAGCGGGGACAGGGGGGGAAATGAAAAACTGTTTTTT.